The 25 T cell receptor beta chains in this list originate from one sample, sequenced in a study of T cells in Graves' hyperthyroidism and ophthalmopathy. There were TCR beta CDR3 regions amplified from RNA transcripts. Researchers ran a first-round RT-PCR on the TCR CDR3 using the HTBI primer set. Each CDR3 protein gets one entry after TCRdb re-called the multiplex PCR reads with MiXCR. The sample has 370,000 or so distinct CDR3 sequences, 20% to 25% seen once. Sequencing was performed on blood. Receptors were obtained from a man between 45 and 60 years old with Graves' hyperthyroidism.

This clonotype was detected only a few times. This chain connects TRBV29-1 to TRBJ2-3; D is possibly TRBD2 (5 bases). CDR1 and CDR2 from the germline V gene are SQVTM and ANQGSEA. The V and J ends lost 5 bases and 4 bases respectively, with 10 bases between them. The CDR3 spans 12 residues. The CDR3 sequence: CSVPDSADTQYF. As DNA, the CDR3 is TGCAGCGTTCCGGATAGCGCAGATACGCAGTATTTT.

This clonotype was seen only a few times. The V call is TRBV6-2 or TRBV6-3, the J call TRBJ2-1; 9 bases match TRBD2. CDR1 is MNHEY and CDR2 is SVGEGT in the germline V gene. The CDR3 length is 16 residues. Germline trimming cut 5 bases from V and 5 bases from J; bases unmatched to any gene: 10. This CDR3 is CASSIIAGEFNNEQFF. Here the CDR3 DNA reads TGTGCCAGCAGTATTATAGCGGGAGAATTTAACAATGAGCAGTTCTTC.

V and J are TRBV12-3 or TRBV12-4 and TRBJ2-7; D is uncertain. This CDR3 comprises 12 residues. V shed 6 bases and J shed 7 bases, with 13 bases lying between them. CDR3 region: CASSNGLGEQYF. CDR3 DNA sequence: TGTGCCAGCAGCAATGGCCTTGGGGAGCAGTACTTC.

This clonotype was detected many times. The V and J genes are TRBV27 and TRBJ2-7; 7 positions match TRBD2. The junction had 11 bases not matched to a gene; V was cut back by 4 bases and J by 5 bases. Germline-derived CDR1 and CDR2 are MNHEY and SMNVEV (reference sequence). The CDR3 totals 15 residues. This CDR3 is CASSSWGGQNHEQYF. The CDR3 DNA sequence: TGTGCCAGCAGTTCTTGGGGAGGGCAGAACCACGAGCAGTACTTC.

Ten or more counts support this clonotype. The chain recombines TRBV29-1 with TRBJ1-1; 7 nucleotides match TRBD1. Germline values: CDR1 SQVTM, CDR2 ANQGSEA. This CDR3 has 13 amino acids. The ends lost 6 bases at V and 4 bases at J; junction bases unmatched: 8. The DNA of the CDR3 is TGCAGCGTAGGCGGACAGGCCCTCACTGAAGCTTTCTTT. Translation: CSVGGQALTEAFF.

V and J are TRBV5-1 and TRBJ1-4; possibly TRBD1 for D (5 bases). Trimming took off 4 bases at V and 8 bases at J, with 18 bases between the two ends. There are 15 residues in the CDR3. Germline values: CDR1 SGHRS, CDR2 YFSETQ. CDR3 DNA: TGCGCCAGCAGCCTCGGAGCGGGACGGGGAGAAAAACTGTTTTTT. Translated, it gives CASSLGAGRGEKLFF.

The chain couples TRBV19 to TRBJ2-7; 7 nucleotides match TRBD2. V lost 6 bases and J lost 4; bases outside the gene matches: 6. CDR1 LNHDA and CDR2 SQIVND come from the germline V gene (reference sequence). This CDR3 is built from 13 residues. Here the CDR3 reads CASSRGSWYEQYF. DNA for the CDR3: TGTGCCAGTAGCCGCGGGAGCTGGTACGAGCAGTACTTC. Variable domain in full (rest from reference TRBV19 and TRBJ2-7): DGGITQSPKYLFRKEGQNVTLSCEQNLNHDAMYWYRQDPGQGLRLIYYSQIVNDFQKGDIAEGYSVSREKKESFPLTVTSAQKNPTAFYLCASSRGSWYEQYFGPGTRLTVT.

This clonotype was detected ten times or more. This rearrangement joins TRBV7-3 to TRBJ2-1; 7 bases are shared with TRBD2. CDR1 and CDR2 from the germline V gene are SGHTA and FQGTGA. After removal of 5 bases from V and 7 bases from J, the junction contained 14 bases not matched to a gene. The CDR3 totals 16 residues. This CDR3 is CASSPPGREFINEQFF. The CDR3 region has the DNA TGTGCCAGCAGCCCGCCGGGGCGGGAGTTTATAAATGAGCAGTTCTTC.

This clonotype was seen at least ten times. The chain uses TRBV27 and TRBJ2-1; TRBD2 matches 8 bases. This CDR3 region has 15 residues. Germline V lookup: CDR1 MNHEY, CDR2 SMNVEV (reference sequence). The junction had 10 bases not matched to a gene; V was cut back by 8 bases and J by 4 bases. CDR3 sequence reads: CASSPGRELYNEQFF. The CDR3 nucleotides are TGTGCCAGCTCGCCCGGGAGGGAGTTGTACAATGAGCAGTTCTTC.

This clonotype was seen ten or more times. This chain links TRBV28 with TRBJ2-1; TRBD2 agrees at 7 bases. J lost 5 bases, V lost 6 bases, and 10 bases had no gene match. In germline, CDR1 is MDHEN, CDR2 SYDVKM. This CDR3 is built from 15 residues. The CDR3 loop is CASSPIQRDNNEQFF. In DNA form, the CDR3 reads TGTGCCAGCAGCCCCATACAGCGGGATAACAATGAGCAGTTCTTC.

This clonotype turned up a few times. The J gene is TRBJ2-1, the V gene TRBV15; D remains ambiguous. This CDR3 has 12 residues. Germline assignment: CDR1 LNHNV and CDR2 YYDKDF (reference sequence). Trimming took 1 base from V and 9 from J, leaving 7 bases between them. The CDR3: CATSRVSVEQFF. The CDR3 DNA is TGTGCCACCAGCAGAGTAAGCGTTGAGCAGTTCTTC.

The table lists this clonotype with a few counts. This chain uses TRBV2 with TRBJ2-2; 7 bases map to TRBD1. Trimming removed 2 bases from V and 4 bases from J; junction bases left unmatched: 4. This CDR3 comprises 15 residues. Germline V gene data show CDR1 as SNHLY and CDR2 as FYNNEI. CDR3 residues: CASSERGQVTGELFF. The CDR3 nucleotides are TGTGCCAGCAGTGAAAGGGGGCAGGTCACCGGGGAGCTGTTTTTT.

As DNA, the CDR3 is TGTGCCAGCAGTTACTTTTCCCCAGGGGAGAACACTGAAGCTTTCTTT. This sequence encodes CASSYFSPGENTEAFF. This chain connects TRBV6-5 to TRBJ1-1; possibly TRBD1 for D (6 bases). The CDR3 has 16 residues. Trimming removed 1 base from V and 1 base from J, with 13 bases in between. Germline V CDR1 and CDR2: MNHEY, SVGAGI.

The sample holds a few counts of this clonotype. The gene calls are TRBV6-1 and TRBJ2-5; 7 nucleotides align to TRBD1. The CDR3 sequence is 17 residues long. V shed 6 bases and J 4 bases; nucleotides not matched to a gene: 17. The germline CDR1 and CDR2 sequences are MNHNS and SASEGT. This CDR3 reads CASRGTMTGRDGETQYF. CDR3 DNA: TGTGCCAGCAGAGGGACCATGACAGGGAGAGACGGAGAGACCCAGTACTTC.

In regard to this clonotype: A junction boundary mismatches the germline segment, possibly from a read error. This chain links TRBV7-8 with TRBJ2-5, with a possible D match to TRBD1 (5 bases). The CDR3 length is 15 residues. Looked up from germline, CDR1 is SGHVS and CDR2 is FQNEAQ. DNA of the CDR3: TGCGCCAGCAGCCAACTGTTCCCGGACAAAGAGACCCAGTACTTC. Translation gives CASSQLFPDKETQYF.

This chain's CDR3 is CASSTGQGMFF. In DNA form, the CDR3 reads TGCGCCAGCAGCACAGGACAGGGGATGTTCTTC. The rearrangement links TRBV5-1 to TRBJ2-1, with TRBD1 matching 9 bases. J lost 15 bases, V lost 4 bases, and 5 bases had no gene match. Germline CDR1 SGHRS, CDR2 YFSETQ. CDR3 length equals 11 residues.

This clonotype has a count of ten or more. V gene TRBV10-2 combines with J gene TRBJ2-7; D gene unclear. This CDR3 is built from 13 residues. Trimming cost V 10 bases and J 5 bases, with 18 bases left between them. Per the germline V gene, CDR1 is WSHSY and CDR2 is SAAADI. In DNA, the CDR3 is TGCGCCACCACCGCTGCTGGAGTGGACGAGCAGTACTTC. This gives the protein CATTAAGVDEQYF.

This clonotype was observed a few times. The rearrangement uses TRBV12-3 or TRBV12-4 and TRBJ2-2, with D hard to call. The CDR3 consists of 16 residues. V dropped 1 base and J dropped 0 bases, with 9 bases sitting between them. CDR3 region: CASSLGARPNTGELFF. CDR3 nucleotides: TGTGCCAGCAGTTTAGGGGCGCGGCCGAACACCGGGGAGCTGTTTTTT.

The chain recombines TRBV6-2 or TRBV6-3 with TRBJ1-1, with D unclear. Germline V lookup: CDR1 MNHEY, CDR2 SVGEGT. The germline V and J ends were trimmed by 5 bases and 1 base, with 20 bases remaining between them. The CDR3 contains 17 residues. The CDR3 reads CASSIRPLMDPNTEAFF. CDR3 coding DNA: TGTGCCAGCAGTATACGGCCGTTGATGGACCCGAACACTGAAGCTTTCTTT.

This clonotype occurred a few times. J is TRBJ2-1 and V is TRBV20-1; 9 nucleotides line up with TRBD2. Losses at the gene ends were 4 bases for V and 3 bases for J; bases not matched to a gene: 10. Germline V gives CDR1 DFQATT, CDR2 SNEGSKA (reference sequence). CDR3 length equals 16 residues. The CDR3, as DNA: TGCAGTGCTACCCCCTTTAGCGGGAGTTTCTACAATGAGCAGTTCTTC. Its translation is CSATPFSGSFYNEQFF.

This clonotype was seen only a few times. This chain links TRBV20-1 with TRBJ2-5; D might be TRBD1 (6 bases). The CDR3 covers 12 residues. Germline CDR1 DFQATT, CDR2 SNEGSKA (reference sequence). Trimming shortened V by 5 bases and J by 4 bases, and 11 bases separated the two germline ends. CDR3: CSAEQGAETQYF. CDR3 DNA: TGCAGTGCTGAACAGGGCGCAGAGACCCAGTACTTC.

The genes are TRBV14 and TRBJ2-1; no clear D. Per the germline V gene, CDR1 is SGHDN and CDR2 is FVKESK. There are 12 residues in the CDR3. Trimming took 0 bases from V and 6 from J, leaving 3 bases between them. CDR3: CASSQEVNEQFF. The CDR3 DNA sequence: TGTGCCAGCAGCCAAGAGGTCAATGAGCAGTTCTTC.

This clonotype was observed a few times. The chain couples TRBV7-9 to TRBJ2-3; maybe TRBD2 (5 bases). V was pared by 3 bases and J by 4 bases, with 17 bases between. This CDR3 contains 16 residues. From germline, CDR1 is SEHNR and CDR2 FQNEAQ (reference sequence). The CDR3 is CASSLLSGIHSDTQYF. CDR3 DNA: TGTGCCAGCAGCTTGTTGAGCGGCATACACTCAGATACGCAGTATTTT. Filled out from reference TRBV7-9 and TRBJ2-3, the complete variable domain reads DTGVSQNPRHKITKRGQNVTFRCDPISEHNRLYWYRQTLGQGPEFLTYFQNEAQLEKSRLLSDRFSAERPKGSFSTLEIQRTEQGDSAMYLCASSLLSGIHSDTQYFGPGTRLTVL.

This clonotype was seen just once. Being one base from a much bigger clone, this may be a read error. The chain uses TRBV11-3 and TRBJ2-1; TRBD2 agrees at 7 bases. Per the germline V gene, CDR1 is SGHNT and CDR2 is YENEEA. This CDR3 contains 14 residues. Here the CDR3 reads CAGSLAGGPNEQFF. The CDR3 DNA reads TGTGCCGGCAGCTTAGCGGGTGGCCCCAATGAGCAGTTCTTC.

The chain joins TRBV19 to TRBJ1-6, with a weak D call TRBD1 (6 bases). This CDR3 is built from 13 residues. Per the germline V gene, CDR1 is LNHDA and CDR2 is SQIVND (reference sequence). With 9 bases removed from V and 9 bases from J, the gap between germline ends came to 15 bases. Here the CDR3 reads CASSVEGGSPLHF. In nucleotides, the CDR3 is TGTGCCAGCAGTGTGGAGGGGGGTTCACCCCTCCACTTT.